These T cell receptor beta chains were read from a single sample in a study of blood T cell repertoires in COVID-19. Clones were sequenced by immunoSEQ multiplex PCR, and TCRdb holds only the in-frame ones, with some missing. Among approximately 170,000 clones, about 85% were seen once, and the ten largest hold about 14%. The sequencing sample was made of peripheral blood. The receptors come from a woman aged 70-85 years with COVID-19, enrolled during active disease. Both conserved end residues are part of each CDR3. D genes are given only for firm matches. The size entry is marked missing in some rows and otherwise reads once, few, many or a size class.

cdr3_aa,cdr3_nt,v_call,d_call,cdr3_length,clone_size,j_call
CASSLSRDRGTNEKLFF,TGTGCCAGCAGTCTCTCCCGGGACAGGGGAACTAATGAAAAACTGTTTTTT,TRBV27,TRBD1,17,-,TRBJ1-4
CASRRILSGSGFEQYF,TGTGCCAGCAGACGGATCCTTAGCGGGAGTGGCTTCGAGCAGTACTTC,TRBV28,TRBD2,16,-,TRBJ2-7
CSAQGQDPGRIQYF,TGCAGCGCACAGGGACAGGACCCGGGTAGGATTCAGTACTTC,TRBV29-1,TRBD1,14,-,TRBJ2-4
CASSPSGNSPLHF,TGTGCCAGCAGCCCCTCGGGGAATTCACCCCTCCACTTT,TRBV7-3,-,13,-,TRBJ1-6
CASSARQGGQPQHF,TGTGCCAGCAGCGCCCGACAGGGAGGTCAGCCCCAGCATTTT,TRBV7-2,TRBD1,14,once,TRBJ1-5
CASSSGPGGSHSPLHF,TGTGCCAGCAGCTCCGGGCCAGGGGGCAGTCATTCACCCCTCCACTTT,TRBV5-6,TRBD1,16,-,TRBJ1-6
CASSSANVATNEKLFF,TGTGCCAGCTCGTCCGCGAACGTTGCAACTAATGAAAAACTGTTTTTT,TRBV18,-,16,once,TRBJ1-4
CASSQVGVSSQPQHF,TGTGCCAGCAGCCAAGTCGGGGTATCTAGTCAGCCCCAGCATTTT,TRBV3-1/TRBV3-2,-,15,few,TRBJ1-5
CASRRGGETQYF,TGTGCCAGCCGTAGGGGGGGTGAGACCCAGTACTTC,TRBV28,-,12,-,TRBJ2-5
CASSLAGDGADTQYF,TGTGCCAGCAGCTTAGCGGGAGATGGTGCAGATACGCAGTATTTT,TRBV5-4,TRBD2,15,-,TRBJ2-3
CASSEIINQPQHF,TGTGCCAGCAGTGAAATTATCAATCAGCCCCAGCATTTT,TRBV2,-,13,few,TRBJ1-5
CASSEGDSYQPQHF,TGTGCCAGCAGTGAAGGGGACAGTTATCAGCCCCAGCATTTT,TRBV6-1,TRBD1,14,-,TRBJ1-5
CASSLGETGNTIYF,TGCGCCAGCAGCTTAGGGGAAACTGGAAACACCATATATTTT,TRBV5-1,-,14,-,TRBJ1-3
CASRGSPPTQYF,TGTGCCAGCAGGGGTAGCCCCCCTACGCAGTATTTT,TRBV2,-,12,-,TRBJ2-3
CASSSPGRGVDQPQHF,TGTGCCAGCAGCTCCCCCGGACGGGGGGTGGATCAGCCCCAGCATTTT,TRBV2,-,16,-,TRBJ1-5
CASSLEGSGNTIYF,TGCGCCAGCAGCTTGGAGGGGTCTGGAAACACCATATATTTT,TRBV5-1,-,14,-,TRBJ1-3
CASSISTGDKQFF,TGTGCCAGCAGCATATCGACAGGGGACAAGCAGTTCTTC,TRBV7-8,TRBD1,13,few,TRBJ2-1